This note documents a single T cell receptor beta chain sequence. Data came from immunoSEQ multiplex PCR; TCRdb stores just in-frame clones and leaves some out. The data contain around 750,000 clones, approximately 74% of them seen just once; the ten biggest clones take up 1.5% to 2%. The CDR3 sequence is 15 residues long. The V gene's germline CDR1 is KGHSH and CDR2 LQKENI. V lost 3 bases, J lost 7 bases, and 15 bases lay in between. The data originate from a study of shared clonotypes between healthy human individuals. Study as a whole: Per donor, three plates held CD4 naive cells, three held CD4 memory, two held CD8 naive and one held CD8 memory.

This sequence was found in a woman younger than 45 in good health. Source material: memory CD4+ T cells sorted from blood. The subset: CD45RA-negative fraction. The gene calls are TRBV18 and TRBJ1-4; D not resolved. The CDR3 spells CASSPYEGSGEKLFF. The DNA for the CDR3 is TGTGCCAGCTCACCGTATGAGGGCAGCGGTGAAAAACTGTTTTTT.